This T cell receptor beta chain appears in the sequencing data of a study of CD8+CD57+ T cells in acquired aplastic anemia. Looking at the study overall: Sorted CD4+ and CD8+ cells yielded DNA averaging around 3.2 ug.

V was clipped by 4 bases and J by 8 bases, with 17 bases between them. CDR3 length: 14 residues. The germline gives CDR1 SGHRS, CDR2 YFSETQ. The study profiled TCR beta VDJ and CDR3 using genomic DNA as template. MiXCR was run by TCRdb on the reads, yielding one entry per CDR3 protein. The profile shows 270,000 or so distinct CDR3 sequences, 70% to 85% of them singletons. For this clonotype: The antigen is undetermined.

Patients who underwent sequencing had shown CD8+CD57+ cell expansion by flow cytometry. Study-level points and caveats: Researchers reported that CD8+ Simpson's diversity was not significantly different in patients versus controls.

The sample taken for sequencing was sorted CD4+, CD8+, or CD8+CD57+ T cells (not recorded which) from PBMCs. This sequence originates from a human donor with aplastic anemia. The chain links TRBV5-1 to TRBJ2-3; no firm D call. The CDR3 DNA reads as TGCGCCAGCAGCGATTACGGAGTCAACACTACGCAGTATTTT. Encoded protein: CASSDYGVNTTQYF.